This TCR beta chain is from a study of CD8 T cells in ankylosing spondylitis. Germline V gives CDR1 SQVTM, CDR2 ANQGSEA. The CDR3 runs to 14 residues. Deletions cut 5 bases from V and 1 base from J, with 14 bases between. From the 5' RACE reads, TCRdb called clonotypes with MiXCR, one entry per CDR3 protein. The sample has fewer than 400,000 distinct CDR3 sequences, roughly 15% seen once. This clonotype was observed a handful of times. This receptor was taken from a male donor with ankylosing spondylitis or in good health (not recorded which). The chain joins TRBV29-1 to TRBJ1-1; D is possibly TRBD1 (6 bases). The sample taken for sequencing was blood, either unsorted or a sorted T cell fraction (not recorded which). The CDR3 DNA follows: TGCAGCGTTACAGGGAGGGCGTGGAACACTGAAGCTTTCTTT. Amino acid sequence: CSVTGRAWNTEAFF.